The rows below give T cell receptor beta chains drawn from one sample of a study of memory CD4+ T cells and cytomegalovirus serostatus. TCRdb's table, derived via immunoSEQ multiplex PCR, lists solely in-frame clones and lacks some. The data contain under 75,000 clones, around 80% of them singletons. The source material was memory CD4+ T cells from blood. Every receptor here comes from an adult in good health and CMV-seronegative. Some clones in this sample may be carry-over from other donors' samples. Both conserved end residues are part of each CDR3. The D gene is left open where the match is weak. Size is omitted from some rows. Given values are once, few, many or a class for expanded clones.

clone size	V gene	J gene	D gene	CDR3 DNA	CDR3 protein
few	TRBV19	TRBJ2-7	-	TGTGCCAGTAGTCCCCCGGGGCCTTACGAGCAGTACTTC	CASSPPGPYEQYF
few	TRBV28	TRBJ2-1	TRBD2	TGTGCCAGCAGTTTACAGCGGGGGATCTTGGGTGAGCAGTTCTTC	CASSLQRGILGEQFF
-	TRBV25-1	TRBJ1-2	-	TGTGCCAGCAGTGAATTTAACGTAGGCAGCTACACCTTC	CASSEFNVGSYTF
few	TRBV29-1	TRBJ1-2	-	TGCAGCGTTGCGGCAGGGAGTGGCTACACCTTC	CSVAAGSGYTF
-	TRBV28	TRBJ2-1	TRBD2	TGTGCCAGCAGCACCCTCGGGACTAGAGGGAATGAGCAGTTCTTC	CASSTLGTRGNEQFF
-	TRBV27	TRBJ2-7	-	TGTGCCAGCAGTTTATCCTACTCCTACGAGCAGTACTTC	CASSLSYSYEQYF
-	TRBV30	TRBJ1-6	-	TGTGCCTGGCAGGGCTTCTATAATTCACCCCTCCACTTT	CAWQGFYNSPLHF
-	TRBV5-1	TRBJ1-1	-	TGCGCCAGCAGCTTTGGAGCGAACACTGAAGCTTTCTTT	CASSFGANTEAFF
-	TRBV7-3	TRBJ2-2	-	TGTGCCAGCAGCCATAAGCGAACCGGGGAGCTGTTTTTT	CASSHKRTGELFF
-	TRBV30	TRBJ1-2	-	TGTGCCTGGACCCCAACAGGGACCTATGGCTACACCTTC	CAWTPTGTYGYTF
-	TRBV27	TRBJ1-2	-	TGTGCCAGCAGTTATAAGGGGAACTATGGCTACACCTTC	CASSYKGNYGYTF
-	TRBV10-3	TRBJ2-7	TRBD1	TGTGCCATCAGCACAGGGGGCATCTCCTACGAGCAGTACTTC	CAISTGGISYEQYF
-	TRBV10-3	TRBJ1-2	-	TGTGCCATCAGTGAGGGGCAGAACTATGGCTACACCTTC	CAISEGQNYGYTF
-	TRBV10-3	TRBJ2-3	-	TGTGCCATCAGCGGGACCCTGAGCACAGATACGCAGTATTTT	CAISGTLSTDTQYF
-	TRBV7-3	TRBJ2-7	-	TGTGCCAGCAGTCGGGACCCTAGCTCCTACGAGCAGTACTTC	CASSRDPSSYEQYF
-	TRBV6-5	TRBJ1-1	-	TGTGCCAGCAGTCAACGGATGAACACTGAAGCTTTCTTT	CASSQRMNTEAFF
-	TRBV6-5	TRBJ1-5	TRBD1	TGTGCCAGCAGCCGAAACACAGGGGAGCCCCAGCATTTT	CASSRNTGEPQHF
-	TRBV6-4	TRBJ2-5	-	TGTGCCAGCAGTCGGGACCCCGGAGAGGAGACCCAGTACTTC	CASSRDPGEETQYF
-	TRBV4-2	TRBJ2-7	-	TGTGCCAGCAGCGATGGACCCCCCCACGAGCAGTACTTC	CASSDGPPHEQYF
-	TRBV19	TRBJ2-1	TRBD1	TGTGCCAGTAGTATAGAGGCCGGGACAGGGGTGCAGTTCTTC	CASSIEAGTGVQFF
-	TRBV21-1	TRBJ1-6	-	TGTGCCAGCAGCAAGGGAGGGGCTCGGTCACCCCTCCACTTT	CASSKGGARSPLHF
-	TRBV6-5	TRBJ1-2	-	TGTGCCAGCGGCGACCTAGGGGGGACTAGCTATGGCTACACCTTC	CASGDLGGTSYGYTF
few	TRBV6-1	TRBJ1-1	-	TGTGCCAGCCGTCGGCGCGGCTTGAACACTGAAGCTTTCTTT	CASRRRGLNTEAFF
-	TRBV4-1	TRBJ2-7	TRBD1	TGCGCCAGCAGCCAAGATCGGGGACAGTCCGCGTTTACCTACGAGCAGTACTTC	CASSQDRGQSAFTYEQYF
-	TRBV5-3	TRBJ1-2	TRBD1	TGTGCCAGAAGCTTGGAAGTCAGGGGGTCCCACTATGGCTACACCTTC	CARSLEVRGSHYGYTF
-	TRBV20-1	TRBJ2-1	TRBD2	TGCAGTGCTAGTGGGACTAAGCAGTTCTTC	CSASGTKQFF
-	TRBV30	TRBJ2-1	-	TGTGCCTGGGGCCCCTGGGGGAATGAGCAGTTCTTC	CAWGPWGNEQFF
-	TRBV28	TRBJ2-7	-	TGTGCCAGCAGTCCCCCAGGGGCCCTCTACGAGCAGTACTTC	CASSPPGALYEQYF
-	TRBV6-5	TRBJ1-2	-	TGTGCCAGCAGTACAGGGTATGGCTACACCTTC	CASSTGYGYTF
-	TRBV7-8	TRBJ2-5	-	TGTGCCAGCAGCCCCGCCGTGACGGGGGGCTCCTACGGGGCCCAGTACTTC	CASSPAVTGGSYGAQYF
-	TRBV5-4	TRBJ1-2	-	TGTGCCAGCAGCGGGGGGGCCGGTCAACATAACTATGGCTACACCTTC	CASSGGAGQHNYGYTF
-	TRBV9	TRBJ2-7	TRBD1	TGTGCCTCGTCTCCAGGGGGTTGGCTCGACGAGCAGTACTTC	CASSPGGWLDEQYF
-	TRBV5-1	TRBJ1-6	-	TGCGCCAGCAGCTTCGACCCCGCGAATAATTCACCCCTCCACTTT	CASSFDPANNSPLHF
-	TRBV5-1	TRBJ2-4	-	TGCGCCAGCAGCTTGGGACCGGCCAAAAACATTCAGTACTTC	CASSLGPAKNIQYF
-	TRBV5-1	TRBJ2-1	-	TGCGCCAGCAGCCAGGAGCCTAGCAGTGGTTACAATGAGCAGTTCTTC	CASSQEPSSGYNEQFF
once	TRBV18	TRBJ2-7	TRBD2	TGTGCCAGCTCACCAGGGACTAGTGGTGACGAGCAGTACTTC	CASSPGTSGDEQYF
once	TRBV18	TRBJ1-5	-	TGTGCCAGCTCACCGGCGCACAGCAATCAGCCCCAGCATTTT	CASSPAHSNQPQHF
-	TRBV18	TRBJ2-5	-	TGTGCCAGCTCACCCTCCGTCCCCCGACAAGAGACCCAGTACTTC	CASSPSVPRQETQYF
once	TRBV2	TRBJ2-2	-	TGTGCCAGCAACAGCGTCCAGGGTGACGGGGAGCTGTTTTTT	CASNSVQGDGELFF
-	TRBV9	TRBJ2-1	-	TGTGCCAGCAGCGTAGCTCCTACAGGCAATGAGCAGTTCTTC	CASSVAPTGNEQFF